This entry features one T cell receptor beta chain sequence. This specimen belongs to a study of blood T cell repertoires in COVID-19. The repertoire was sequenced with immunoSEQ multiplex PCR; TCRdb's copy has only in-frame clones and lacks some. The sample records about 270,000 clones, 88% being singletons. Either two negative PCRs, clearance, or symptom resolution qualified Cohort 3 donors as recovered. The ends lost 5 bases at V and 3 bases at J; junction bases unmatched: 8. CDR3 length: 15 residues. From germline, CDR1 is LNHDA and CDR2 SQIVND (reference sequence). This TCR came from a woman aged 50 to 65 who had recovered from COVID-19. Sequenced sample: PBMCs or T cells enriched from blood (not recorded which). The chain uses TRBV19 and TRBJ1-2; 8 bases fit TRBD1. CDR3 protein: CASSPGTGAYYGYTF. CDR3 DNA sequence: TGTGCCAGTAGTCCTGGGACAGGAGCATACTATGGCTACACCTTC.